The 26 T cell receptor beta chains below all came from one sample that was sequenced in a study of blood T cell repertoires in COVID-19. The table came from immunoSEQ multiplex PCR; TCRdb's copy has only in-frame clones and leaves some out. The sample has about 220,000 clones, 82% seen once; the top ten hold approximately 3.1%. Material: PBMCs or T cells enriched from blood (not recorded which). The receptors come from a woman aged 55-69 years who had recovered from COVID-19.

The chain's CDR3 is CASSNPTGGKLNYEQYF. The CDR3 DNA is TGTGCCAGTAGTAACCCGACAGGCGGAAAACTCAACTACGAGCAGTACTTC. This chain uses TRBV19 with TRBJ2-7; a weak D match, TRBD1 (6 bases). CDR1 LNHDA and CDR2 SQIVND come from the germline V gene (reference sequence). The germline V and J ends were trimmed by 4 bases and 3 bases, with 22 bases remaining between them. The length of the CDR3 is 17 residues. The complete variable domain, with remaining parts taken from reference TRBV19 and TRBJ2-7, reads DGGITQSPKYLFRKEGQNVTLSCEQNLNHDAMYWYRQDPGQGLRLIYYSQIVNDFQKGDIAEGYSVSREKKESFPLTVTSAQKNPTAFYLCASSNPTGGKLNYEQYFGPGTRLTVT.

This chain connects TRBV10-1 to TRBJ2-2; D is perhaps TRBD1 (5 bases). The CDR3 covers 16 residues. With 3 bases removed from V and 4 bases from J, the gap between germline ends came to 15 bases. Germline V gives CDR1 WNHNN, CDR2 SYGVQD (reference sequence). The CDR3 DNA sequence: TGCGCCAGCAGTGATCCAGGGATGCGGACCACCGGGGAGCTGTTTTTT. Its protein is CASSDPGMRTTGELFF.

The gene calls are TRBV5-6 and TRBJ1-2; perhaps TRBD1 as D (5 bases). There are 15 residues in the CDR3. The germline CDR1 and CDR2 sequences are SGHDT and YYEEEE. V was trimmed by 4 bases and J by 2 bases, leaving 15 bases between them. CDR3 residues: CASSPRGAGNYGYTF. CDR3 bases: TGTGCCAGCAGCCCCCGCGGGGCTGGGAACTATGGCTACACCTTC.

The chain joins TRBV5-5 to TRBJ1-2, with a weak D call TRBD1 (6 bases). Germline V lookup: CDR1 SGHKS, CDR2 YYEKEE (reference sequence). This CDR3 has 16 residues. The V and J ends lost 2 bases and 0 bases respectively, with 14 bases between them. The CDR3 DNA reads TGTGCCAGCAGCTTCGGGACACCAGTAGCTAACTATGGCTACACCTTC. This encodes CASSFGTPVANYGYTF.

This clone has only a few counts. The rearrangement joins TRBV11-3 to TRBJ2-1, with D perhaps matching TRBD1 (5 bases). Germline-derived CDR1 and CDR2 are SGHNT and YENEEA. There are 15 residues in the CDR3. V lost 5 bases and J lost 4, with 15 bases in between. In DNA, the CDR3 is TGTGCCAGCAGCCGTATTGTGACAGCTTACAATGAGCAGTTCTTC. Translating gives CASSRIVTAYNEQFF.

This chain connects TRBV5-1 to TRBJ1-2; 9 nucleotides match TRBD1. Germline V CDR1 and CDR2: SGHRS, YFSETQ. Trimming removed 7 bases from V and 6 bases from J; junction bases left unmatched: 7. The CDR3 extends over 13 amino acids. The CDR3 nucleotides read TGCGCCAGCCACTTCGGACAGGGGAATGGCTACACCTTC. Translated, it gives CASHFGQGNGYTF.

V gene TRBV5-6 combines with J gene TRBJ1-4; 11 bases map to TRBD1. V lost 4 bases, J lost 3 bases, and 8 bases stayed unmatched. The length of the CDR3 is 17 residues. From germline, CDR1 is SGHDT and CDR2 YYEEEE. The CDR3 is CASSRGTGGLSNEKLFF. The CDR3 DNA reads TGTGCCAGCAGCCGGGGGACAGGGGGATTGTCTAATGAAAAACTGTTTTTT. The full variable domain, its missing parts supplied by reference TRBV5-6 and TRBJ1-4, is DAGVTQSPTHLIKTRGQQVTLRCSPKSGHDTVSWYQQALGQGPQFIFQYYEEEERQRGNFPDRFSGHQFPNYSSELNVNALLLGDSALYLCASSRGTGGLSNEKLFFGSGTQLSVL.

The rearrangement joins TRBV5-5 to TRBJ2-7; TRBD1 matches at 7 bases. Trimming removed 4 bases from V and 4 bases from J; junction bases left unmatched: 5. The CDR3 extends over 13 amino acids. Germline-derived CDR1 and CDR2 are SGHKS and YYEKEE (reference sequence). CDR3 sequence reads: CASSVDRVYEQYF. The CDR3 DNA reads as TGTGCCAGCAGCGTAGACAGGGTATACGAGCAGTACTTC.

Here the CDR3 DNA reads TGTGCCACCAGTGATGCACAGGGGGCAGGGACCGGGGAGCTGTTTTTT. Translated: CATSDAQGAGTGELFF. The chain links TRBV24-1 to TRBJ2-2, with 9 bases lining up with TRBD1. The CDR3 contains 16 residues. V shed 3 bases and J 5 bases; nucleotides not matched to a gene: 6. Germline V lookup: CDR1 KGHDR, CDR2 SFDVKD.

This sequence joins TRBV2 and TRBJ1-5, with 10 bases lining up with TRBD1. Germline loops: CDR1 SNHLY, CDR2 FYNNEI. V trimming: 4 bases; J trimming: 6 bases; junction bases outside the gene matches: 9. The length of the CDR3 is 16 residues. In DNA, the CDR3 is TGTGCCAGCAGTGGAAAGGACAGGGGGGGCGGTCAGCCCCAGCATTTT. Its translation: CASSGKDRGGGQPQHF.

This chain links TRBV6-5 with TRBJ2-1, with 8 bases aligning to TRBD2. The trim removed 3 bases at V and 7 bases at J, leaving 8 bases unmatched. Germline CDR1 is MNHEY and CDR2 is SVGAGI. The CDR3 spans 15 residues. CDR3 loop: CASSYVTGGLNEQFF. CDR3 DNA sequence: TGTGCCAGCAGTTATGTGACGGGGGGGCTTAATGAGCAGTTCTTC.

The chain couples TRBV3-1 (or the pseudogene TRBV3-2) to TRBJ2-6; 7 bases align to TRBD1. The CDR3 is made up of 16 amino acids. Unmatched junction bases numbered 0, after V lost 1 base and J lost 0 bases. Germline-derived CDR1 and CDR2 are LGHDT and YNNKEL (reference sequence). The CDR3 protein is CASSQAGGSGANVLTF. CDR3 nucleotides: TGTGCCAGCAGCCAAGCAGGGGGCTCTGGGGCCAACGTCCTGACTTTC.

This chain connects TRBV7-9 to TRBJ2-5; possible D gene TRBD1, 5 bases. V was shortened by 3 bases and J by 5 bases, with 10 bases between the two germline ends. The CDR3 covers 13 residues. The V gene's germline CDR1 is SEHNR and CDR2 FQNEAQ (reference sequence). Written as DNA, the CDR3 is TGTGCCAGCAGCTTGCCAGGGTGGGAGACCCAGTACTTC. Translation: CASSLPGWETQYF. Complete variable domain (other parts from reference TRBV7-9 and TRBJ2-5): DTGVSQNPRHKITKRGQNVTFRCDPISEHNRLYWYRQTLGQGPEFLTYFQNEAQLEKSRLLSDRFSAERPKGSFSTLEIQRTEQGDSAMYLCASSLPGWETQYFGPGTRLLVL.

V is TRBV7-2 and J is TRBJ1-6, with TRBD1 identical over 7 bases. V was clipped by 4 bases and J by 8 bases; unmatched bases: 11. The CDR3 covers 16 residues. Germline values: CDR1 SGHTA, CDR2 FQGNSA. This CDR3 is CASSSNPGQRHSPLHF. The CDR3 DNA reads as TGTGCCAGCAGCTCAAATCCGGGACAGCGACATTCACCCCTCCACTTT.

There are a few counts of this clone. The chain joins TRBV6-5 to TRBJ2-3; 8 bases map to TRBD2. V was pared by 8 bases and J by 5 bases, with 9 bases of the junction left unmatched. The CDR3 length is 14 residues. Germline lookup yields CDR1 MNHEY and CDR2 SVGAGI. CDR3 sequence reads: CASPQEAGGDTQYF. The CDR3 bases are TGTGCCAGCCCCCAAGAGGCGGGGGGAGATACGCAGTATTTT.

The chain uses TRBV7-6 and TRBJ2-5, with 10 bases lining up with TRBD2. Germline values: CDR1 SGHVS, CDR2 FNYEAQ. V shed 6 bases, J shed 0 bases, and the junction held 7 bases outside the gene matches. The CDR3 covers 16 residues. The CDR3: CASSWVSGGNQETQYF. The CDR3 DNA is TGTGCCAGCAGTTGGGTTAGCGGGGGGAACCAAGAGACCCAGTACTTC.

The CDR3 is CASSLGRGQGITYEQYF. CDR3 in DNA: TGTGCCAGCAGCTTAGGCAGGGGACAGGGTATCACCTACGAGCAGTACTTC. The rearrangement uses TRBV7-8 and TRBJ2-7, with TRBD1 identical over 9 bases. CDR1 and CDR2 (germline): SGHVS, FQNEAQ. The CDR3 has 17 residues. J was trimmed by 2 bases and V by 1 base; bases with no gene match: 9.

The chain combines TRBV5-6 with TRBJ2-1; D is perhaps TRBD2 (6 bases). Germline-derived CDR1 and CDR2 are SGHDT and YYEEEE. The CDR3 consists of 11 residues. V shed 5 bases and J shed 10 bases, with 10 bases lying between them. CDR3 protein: CASRVGGEQFF. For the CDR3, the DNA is TGTGCCAGCAGGGTCGGAGGGGAGCAGTTCTTC. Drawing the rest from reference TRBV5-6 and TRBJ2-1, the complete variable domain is DAGVTQSPTHLIKTRGQQVTLRCSPKSGHDTVSWYQQALGQGPQFIFQYYEEEERQRGNFPDRFSGHQFPNYSSELNVNALLLGDSALYLCASRVGGEQFFGPGTRLTVL.

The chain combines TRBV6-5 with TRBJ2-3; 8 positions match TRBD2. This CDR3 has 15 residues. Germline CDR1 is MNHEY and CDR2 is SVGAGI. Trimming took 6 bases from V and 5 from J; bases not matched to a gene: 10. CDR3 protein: CASSRAGGAGDTQYF. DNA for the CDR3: TGTGCCAGCAGCCGAGCCGGGGGGGCCGGAGATACGCAGTATTTT.

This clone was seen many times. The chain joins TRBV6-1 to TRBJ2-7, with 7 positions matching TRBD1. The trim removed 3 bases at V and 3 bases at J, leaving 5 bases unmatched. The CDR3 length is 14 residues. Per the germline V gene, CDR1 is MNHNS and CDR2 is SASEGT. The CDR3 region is CASSDGQAIYEQYF. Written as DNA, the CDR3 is TGTGCCAGCAGTGACGGACAGGCCATCTACGAGCAGTACTTC.

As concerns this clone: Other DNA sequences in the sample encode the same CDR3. The CDR3 loop reads CASSQVAGSGNTIYF. The CDR3 DNA follows: TGTGCCAGCAGCCAAGTCGCCGGTTCTGGAAACACCATATATTTT. This chain connects TRBV3-1 (or the pseudogene TRBV3-2) to TRBJ1-3; the D is unclear. Trimming shortened V by 1 base and J by 1 base, and 8 bases separated the two germline ends. Germline-derived CDR1 and CDR2 are LGHDT and YNNKEL (reference sequence). The length of the CDR3 is 15 residues.

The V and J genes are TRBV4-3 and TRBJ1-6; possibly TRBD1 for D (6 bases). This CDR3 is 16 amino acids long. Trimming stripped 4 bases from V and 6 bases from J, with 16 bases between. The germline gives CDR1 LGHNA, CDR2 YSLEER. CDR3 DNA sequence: TGCGCCAGCAGCCCCTCGGGACAAGGGATTAATTCACCCCTCCACTTT. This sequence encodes CASSPSGQGINSPLHF.

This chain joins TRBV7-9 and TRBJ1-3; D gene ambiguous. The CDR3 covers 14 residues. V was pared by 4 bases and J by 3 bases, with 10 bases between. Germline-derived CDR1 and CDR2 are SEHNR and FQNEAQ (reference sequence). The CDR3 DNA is TGTGCCAGCAGCTCTATAGAGATTGGAAACACCATATATTTT. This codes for CASSSIEIGNTIYF.

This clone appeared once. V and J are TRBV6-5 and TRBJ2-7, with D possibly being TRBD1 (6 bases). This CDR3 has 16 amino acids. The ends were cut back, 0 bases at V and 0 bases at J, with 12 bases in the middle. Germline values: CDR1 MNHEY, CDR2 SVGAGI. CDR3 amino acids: CASSYSVGQSSYEQYF. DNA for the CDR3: TGTGCCAGCAGTTACTCGGTCGGACAGAGCTCCTACGAGCAGTACTTC.

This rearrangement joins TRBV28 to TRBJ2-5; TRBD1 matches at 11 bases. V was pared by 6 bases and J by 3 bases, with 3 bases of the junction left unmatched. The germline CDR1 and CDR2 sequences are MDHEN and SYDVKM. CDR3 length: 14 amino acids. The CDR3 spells CASSRDRGKETQYF. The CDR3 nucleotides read TGTGCCAGCAGCCGGGACAGGGGGAAAGAGACCCAGTACTTC.

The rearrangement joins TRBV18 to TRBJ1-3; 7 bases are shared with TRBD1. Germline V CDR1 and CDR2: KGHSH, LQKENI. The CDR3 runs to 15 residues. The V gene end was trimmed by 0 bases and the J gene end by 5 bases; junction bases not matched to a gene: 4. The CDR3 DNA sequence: TGTGCCAGCTCACCACCGTCAGGGGGGAGAAACACCATATATTTT. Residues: CASSPPSGGRNTIYF. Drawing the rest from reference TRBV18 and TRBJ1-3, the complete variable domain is NAGVMQNPRHLVRRRGQEARLRCSPMKGHSHVYWYRQLPEEGLKFMVYLQKENIIDESGMPKERFSAEFPKEGPSILRIQQVVRGDSAAYFCASSPPSGGRNTIYFGEGSWLTVV.